The 6 T cell receptor beta chains in this list originate from one sample, sequenced in a study of T cell responses to AZD1222 COVID-19 vaccine. Using immunoSEQ multiplex PCR, the repertoire was profiled, and TCRdb retains in-frame clones only, with some absent. The data show around 88,000 clones, with 70% to 90% seen just once and 6.5% to 7.5% held by the top ten. The material was peripheral blood, obtained on day 0 of AZD1222 vaccination. The origin of the receptors is an adult in good health.

This clone showed up just once. The chain uses TRBV19 and TRBJ2-1; D remains unclear. This CDR3 spans 13 amino acids. V was cut by 8 bases and J by 6 bases, with 14 bases left in between. Germline CDR1 and CDR2: LNHDA and SQIVND (reference sequence). This chain's CDR3 is CASGQEWVNEQFF. CDR3 sequence (DNA): TGTGCCAGTGGGCAGGAGTGGGTCAATGAGCAGTTCTTC.

The chain recombines TRBV5-1 with TRBJ2-1; no clear D. This CDR3 comprises 17 residues. Germline V gene lookup returns CDR1 SGHRS and CDR2 YFSETQ. V dropped 3 bases and J dropped 0 bases, with 16 bases sitting between them. The CDR3 sequence is CASSSGGARSSYNEQFF. The CDR3 nucleotides read TGCGCCAGCAGCTCCGGTGGCGCGCGGAGCTCCTACAATGAGCAGTTCTTC.

The gene calls are TRBV29-1 and TRBJ1-1; a possible D gene is TRBD1 (6 bases). Trimming left V 7 bases short and J 4 bases short, with 19 bases between. The CDR3 consists of 14 residues. Germline values: CDR1 SQVTM, CDR2 ANQGSEA. CDR3 bases: TGCAGCGCGTTAGGGGGGGGGCTTCGCACTGAAGCTTTCTTT. Its translation is CSALGGGLRTEAFF.

The rearrangement uses TRBV7-8 and TRBJ2-7; 7 bases fit TRBD1. V shed 5 bases, J shed 0 bases, and the junction held 7 bases outside the gene matches. The germline V gene encodes CDR1 SGHVS and CDR2 FQNEAQ. CDR3 length: 15 residues. CDR3 amino acids: CASSLTGAGSYEQYF. In DNA form, the CDR3 reads TGTGCCAGCAGCCTCACAGGGGCCGGCTCCTACGAGCAGTACTTC.

The rearrangement joins TRBV21-1 to TRBJ2-1; the table's D call, TRBD1, has no DNA check behind it. TRBV21-1 is tagged as a pseudogene. CDR3 length: 16 amino acids. CDR3 nucleotide sequence: TGTGCCAGCATGCGCAACAGGGGGCTTTCCTACAATGAGCAGTTCTTC. Its translation is CASMRNRGLSYNEQFF.

The genes are TRBV28 and TRBJ2-3; the D gene is possibly TRBD2 (5 bases). Trimming removed 5 bases from V and 2 bases from J, with 17 bases in between. The CDR3 totals 16 residues. Germline assignment: CDR1 MDHEN and CDR2 SYDVKM. The CDR3 reads CASSPRGRRNTDTQYF. The DNA for the CDR3 is TGTGCCAGCAGTCCTCGGGGTAGGCGGAACACAGATACGCAGTATTTT.